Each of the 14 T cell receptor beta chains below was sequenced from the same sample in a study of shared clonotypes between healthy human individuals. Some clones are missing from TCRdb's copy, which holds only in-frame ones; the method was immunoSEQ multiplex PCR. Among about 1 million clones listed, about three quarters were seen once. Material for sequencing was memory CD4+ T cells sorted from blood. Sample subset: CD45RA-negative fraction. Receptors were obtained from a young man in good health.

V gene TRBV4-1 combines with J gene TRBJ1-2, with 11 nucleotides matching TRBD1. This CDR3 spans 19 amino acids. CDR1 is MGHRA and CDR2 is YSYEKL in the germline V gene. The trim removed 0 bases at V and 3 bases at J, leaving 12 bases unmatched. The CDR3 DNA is TGCGCCAGCAGCCAAGATCTCAGGGGACAGGGGGGTCCCGACTATGGCTACACCTTC. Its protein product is CASSQDLRGQGGPDYGYTF.

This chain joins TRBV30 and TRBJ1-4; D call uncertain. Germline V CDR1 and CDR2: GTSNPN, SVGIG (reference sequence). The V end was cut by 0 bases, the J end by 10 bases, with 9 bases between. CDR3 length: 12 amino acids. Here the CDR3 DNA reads TGTGCCTGGAGTGTAGATCGTGGAAAACTGTTTTTT. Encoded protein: CAWSVDRGKLFF.

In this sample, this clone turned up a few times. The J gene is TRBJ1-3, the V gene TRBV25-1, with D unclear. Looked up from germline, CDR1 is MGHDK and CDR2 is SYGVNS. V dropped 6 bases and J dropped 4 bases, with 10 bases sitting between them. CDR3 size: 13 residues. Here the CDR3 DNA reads TGTGCCAGCAGGGCGCCTTCGGGAAACACCATATATTTT. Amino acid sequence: CASRAPSGNTIYF. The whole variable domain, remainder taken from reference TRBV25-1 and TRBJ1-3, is EADIYQTPRYLVIGTGKKITLECSQTMGHDKMYWYQQDPGMELHLIHYSYGVNSTEKGDLSSESTVSRIRTEHFPLTLESARPSHTSQYLCASRAPSGNTIYFGEGSWLTVV.

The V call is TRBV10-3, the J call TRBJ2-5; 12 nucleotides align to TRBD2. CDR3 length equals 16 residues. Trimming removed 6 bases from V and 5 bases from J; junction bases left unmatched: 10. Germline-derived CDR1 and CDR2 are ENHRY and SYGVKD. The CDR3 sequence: CAISDSSGGAKETQYF. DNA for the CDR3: TGTGCCATCAGCGACTCTAGCGGGGGGGCCAAGGAGACCCAGTACTTC.

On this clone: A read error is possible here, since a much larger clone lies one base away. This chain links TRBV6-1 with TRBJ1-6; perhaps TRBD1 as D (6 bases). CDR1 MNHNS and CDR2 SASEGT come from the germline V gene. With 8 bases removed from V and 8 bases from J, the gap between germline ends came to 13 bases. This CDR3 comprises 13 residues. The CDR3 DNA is TGTGCCAGCGTGGGACAAGGGGATTCACCCCTCCACTTT. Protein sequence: CASVGQGDSPLHF.

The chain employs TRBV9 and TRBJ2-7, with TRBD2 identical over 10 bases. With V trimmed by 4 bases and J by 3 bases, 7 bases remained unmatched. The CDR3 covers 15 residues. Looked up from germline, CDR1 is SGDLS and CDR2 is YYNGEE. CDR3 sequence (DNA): TGTGCCAGCAGCAAAGGGGCTAGCGGGGGCTACGAGCAGTACTTC. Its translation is CASSKGASGGYEQYF.

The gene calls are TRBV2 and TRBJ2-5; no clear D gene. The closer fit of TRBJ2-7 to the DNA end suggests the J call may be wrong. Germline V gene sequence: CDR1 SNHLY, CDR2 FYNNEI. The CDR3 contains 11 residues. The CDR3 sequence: CASRLSYEQYF. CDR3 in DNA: TGTGCCAGCAGGCTCTCCTACGAGCAGTACTTC.

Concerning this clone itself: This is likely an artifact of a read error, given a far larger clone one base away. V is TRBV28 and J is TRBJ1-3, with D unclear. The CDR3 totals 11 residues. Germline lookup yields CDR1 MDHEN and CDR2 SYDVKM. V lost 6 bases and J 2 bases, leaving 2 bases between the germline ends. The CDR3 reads CASSTGNTIYF. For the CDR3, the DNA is TGTGCCAGCAGCACTGGAAACACCATATATTTT.

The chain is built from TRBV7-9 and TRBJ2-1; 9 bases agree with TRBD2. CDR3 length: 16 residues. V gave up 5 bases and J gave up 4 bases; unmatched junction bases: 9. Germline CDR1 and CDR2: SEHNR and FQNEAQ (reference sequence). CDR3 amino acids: CASSHRSGGTYNEQFF. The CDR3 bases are TGTGCCAGCAGCCACAGGAGCGGGGGGACGTACAATGAGCAGTTCTTC. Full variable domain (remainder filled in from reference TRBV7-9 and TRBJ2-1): DTGVSQNPRHKITKRGQNVTFRCDPISEHNRLYWYRQTLGQGPEFLTYFQNEAQLEKSRLLSDRFSAERPKGSFSTLEIQRTEQGDSAMYLCASSHRSGGTYNEQFFGPGTRLTVL.

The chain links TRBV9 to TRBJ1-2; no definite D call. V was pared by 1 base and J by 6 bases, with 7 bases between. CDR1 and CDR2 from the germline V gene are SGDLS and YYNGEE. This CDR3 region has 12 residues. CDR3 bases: TGTGCCAGCAGCGTATTTAGGGATGGCTACACCTTC. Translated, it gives CASSVFRDGYTF.

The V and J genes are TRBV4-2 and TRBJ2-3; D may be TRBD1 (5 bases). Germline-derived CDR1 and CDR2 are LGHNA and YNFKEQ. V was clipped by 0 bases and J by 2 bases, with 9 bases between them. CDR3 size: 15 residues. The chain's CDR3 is CASSQDFRDTDTQYF. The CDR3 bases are TGTGCCAGCAGCCAAGATTTCAGGGACACAGATACGCAGTATTTT.

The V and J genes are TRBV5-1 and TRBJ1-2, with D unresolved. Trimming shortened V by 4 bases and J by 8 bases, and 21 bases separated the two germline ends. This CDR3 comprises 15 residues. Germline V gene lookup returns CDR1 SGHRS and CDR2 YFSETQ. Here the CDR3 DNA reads TGCGCCAGCAGCCTCCTCCAGCTGGACCCTAACGGCTACACCTTC. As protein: CASSLLQLDPNGYTF.

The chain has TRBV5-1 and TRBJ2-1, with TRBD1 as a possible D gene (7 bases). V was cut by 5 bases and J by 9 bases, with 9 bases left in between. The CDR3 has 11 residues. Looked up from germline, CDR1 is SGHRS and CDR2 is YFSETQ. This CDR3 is CASREGAEQFF. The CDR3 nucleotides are TGCGCCAGCAGGGAGGGGGCTGAGCAGTTCTTC.

The CDR3 bases are TGTGCCAGCAGCGTAACTACAGCTAACTATGGCTACACCTTC. This codes for CASSVTTANYGYTF. This chain joins TRBV11-2 and TRBJ1-2; D not certain. The length of the CDR3 is 14 residues. V dropped 5 bases and J dropped 0 bases, with 10 bases sitting between them. In germline, CDR1 is SGHAT, CDR2 FQNNGV.